This entry lists 3 T cell receptor beta chains sequenced from one sample in a study of cytomegalovirus exposure and HLA in healthy donors (dated by TCRdb to about 2017). Libraries were made using the immunoSEQ multiplex PCR assay. For the multiplex PCR, a mixture combining 60 forward primers for TCR Vbeta segments and 13 reverse primers for TCR Jbeta segments was used. This immuneACCESS table, as held by TCRdb, lists in-frame sequences with V and J called but not all clones. Of the missing ones, under half trace to an unresolved V gene in checked studies; the others have no known cause. This sample gives 90,000 to 100,000 clones in total; roughly three fifths of them show up just once. Roughly 3.9% of the sample is taken by the ten largest. Sequencing was carried out using PBMCs. Receptors originate from a man aged 25 to 40 in good health and CMV-seronegative.

This sequence joins TRBV29-1 and TRBJ2-3; 9 bases are a match to TRBD2. Germline V lookup: CDR1 SQVTM, CDR2 ANQGSEA. V lost 2 bases and J lost 1; bases outside the gene matches: 7. CDR3 size: 16 residues. The CDR3 nucleotides are TGCAGCGTTGAACCCATAGTAGCGGGAGGCACAGATACGCAGTATTTT. It is translated as CSVEPIVAGGTDTQYF.

This CDR3 is CASSLLEDEKLFF. The CDR3 coding sequence is TGTGCCAGCAGCCTGTTGGAGGATGAAAAACTGTTTTTT. The rearrangement links TRBV6-5 to TRBJ1-4; D gene unclear. The CDR3 sequence is 13 residues long. V was shortened by 6 bases and J by 6 bases, with 11 bases between the two germline ends. Germline loops: CDR1 MNHEY, CDR2 SVGAGI.

The chain employs TRBV28 and TRBJ1-3, with 8 positions matching TRBD1. V was clipped by 5 bases and J by 4 bases; unmatched bases: 4. This CDR3 is built from 14 residues. From germline, CDR1 is MDHEN and CDR2 SYDVKM. The CDR3 loop is CASSPTGAGNTIYF. Here the CDR3 DNA reads TGTGCCAGCAGTCCGACAGGGGCGGGAAACACCATATATTTT.